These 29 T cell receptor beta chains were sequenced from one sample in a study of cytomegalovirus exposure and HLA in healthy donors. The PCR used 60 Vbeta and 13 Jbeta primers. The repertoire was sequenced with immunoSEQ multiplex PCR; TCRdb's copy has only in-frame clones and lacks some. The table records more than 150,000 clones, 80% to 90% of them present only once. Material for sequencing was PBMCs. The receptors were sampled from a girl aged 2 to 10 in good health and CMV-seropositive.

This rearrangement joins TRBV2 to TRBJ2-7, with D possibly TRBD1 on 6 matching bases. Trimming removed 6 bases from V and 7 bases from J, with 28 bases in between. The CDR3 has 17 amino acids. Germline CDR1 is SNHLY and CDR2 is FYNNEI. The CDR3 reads CASRAGVGGISYVEQYF. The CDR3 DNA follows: TGTGCCAGCAGAGCAGGGGTAGGTGGGATTTCCTACGTGGAGCAGTACTTC.

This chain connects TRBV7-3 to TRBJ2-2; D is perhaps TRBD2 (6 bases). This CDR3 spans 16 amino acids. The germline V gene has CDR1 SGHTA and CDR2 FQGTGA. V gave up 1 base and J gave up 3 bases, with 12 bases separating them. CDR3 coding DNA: TGTGCCAGCAGCTTAAGTGGTAGCGGTCACACCGGGGAGCTGTTTTTT. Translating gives CASSLSGSGHTGELFF.

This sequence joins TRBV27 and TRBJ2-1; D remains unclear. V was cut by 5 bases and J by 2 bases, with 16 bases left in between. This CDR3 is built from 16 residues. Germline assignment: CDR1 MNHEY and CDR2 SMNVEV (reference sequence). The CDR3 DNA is TGTGCCAGCAGTCACCCCCTCCCGGTCACCTACAATGAGCAGTTCTTC. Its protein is CASSHPLPVTYNEQFF.

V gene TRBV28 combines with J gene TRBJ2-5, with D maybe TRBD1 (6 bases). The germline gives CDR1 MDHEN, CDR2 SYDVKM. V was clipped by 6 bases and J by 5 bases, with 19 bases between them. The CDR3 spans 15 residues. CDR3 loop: CASSPTGRGEETQYF. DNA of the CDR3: TGTGCCAGCAGCCCGACAGGTAGGGGCGAGGAGACCCAGTACTTC.

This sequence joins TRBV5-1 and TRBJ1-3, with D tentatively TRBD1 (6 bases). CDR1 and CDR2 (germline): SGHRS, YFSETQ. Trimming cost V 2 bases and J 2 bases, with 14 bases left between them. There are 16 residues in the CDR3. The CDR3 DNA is TGCGCCAGCAGCTTAGGGGGTGCGGTGGCTGGAAACACCATATATTTT. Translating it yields CASSLGGAVAGNTIYF.

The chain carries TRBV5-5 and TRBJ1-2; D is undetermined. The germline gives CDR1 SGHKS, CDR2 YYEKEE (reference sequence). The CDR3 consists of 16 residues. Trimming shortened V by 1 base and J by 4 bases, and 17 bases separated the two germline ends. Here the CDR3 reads CASSLISDPRGYGYTF. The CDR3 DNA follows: TGTGCCAGCAGCTTGATCTCAGATCCACGGGGCTATGGCTACACCTTC.

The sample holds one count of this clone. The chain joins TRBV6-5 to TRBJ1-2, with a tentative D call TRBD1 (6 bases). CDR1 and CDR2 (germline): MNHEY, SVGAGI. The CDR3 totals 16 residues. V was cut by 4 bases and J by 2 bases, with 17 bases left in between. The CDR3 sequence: CASSLSLRTVNYGYTF. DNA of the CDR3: TGTGCCAGCAGTTTGAGTCTCAGGACAGTCAACTATGGCTACACCTTC.

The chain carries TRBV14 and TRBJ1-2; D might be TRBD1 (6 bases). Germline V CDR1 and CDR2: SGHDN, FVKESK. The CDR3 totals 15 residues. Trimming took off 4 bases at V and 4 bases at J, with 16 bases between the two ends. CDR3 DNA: TGTGCCAGCAGCCGAACAGGGTCGGGATTCTATGGCTACACCTTC. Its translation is CASSRTGSGFYGYTF.

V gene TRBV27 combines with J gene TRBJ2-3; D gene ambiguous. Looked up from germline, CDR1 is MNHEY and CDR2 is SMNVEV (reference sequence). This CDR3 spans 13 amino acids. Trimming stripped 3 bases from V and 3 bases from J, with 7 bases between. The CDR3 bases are TGTGCCAGCAGTTTTTTAGAAACAGATACGCAGTATTTT. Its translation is CASSFLETDTQYF.

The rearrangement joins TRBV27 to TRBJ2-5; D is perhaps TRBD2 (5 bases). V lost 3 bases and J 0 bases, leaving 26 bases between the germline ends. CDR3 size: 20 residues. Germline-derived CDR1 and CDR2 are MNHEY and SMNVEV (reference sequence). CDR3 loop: CASSLVFGGWPAQNQETQYF. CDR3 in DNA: TGTGCCAGCAGTTTGGTTTTTGGAGGTTGGCCAGCGCAAAACCAAGAGACCCAGTACTTC.

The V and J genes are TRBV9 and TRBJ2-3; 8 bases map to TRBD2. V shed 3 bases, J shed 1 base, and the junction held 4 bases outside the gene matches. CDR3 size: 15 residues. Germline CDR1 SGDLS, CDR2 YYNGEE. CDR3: CASSARAGGTDTQYF. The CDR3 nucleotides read TGTGCCAGCAGCGCCCGAGCGGGGGGCACAGATACGCAGTATTTT. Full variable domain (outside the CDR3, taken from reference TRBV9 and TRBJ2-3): DSGVTQTPKHLITATGQRVTLRCSPRSGDLSVYWYQQSLDQGLQFLIQYYNGEERAKGNILERFSAQQFPDLHSELNLSSLELGDSALYFCASSARAGGTDTQYFGPGTRLTVL.

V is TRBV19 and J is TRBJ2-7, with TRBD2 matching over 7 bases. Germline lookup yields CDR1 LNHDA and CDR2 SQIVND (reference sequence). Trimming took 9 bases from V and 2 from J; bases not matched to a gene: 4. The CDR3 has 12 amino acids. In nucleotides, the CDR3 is TGTGCCAGCCGGGACTACCCCTACGAGCAGTACTTC. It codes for CASRDYPYEQYF. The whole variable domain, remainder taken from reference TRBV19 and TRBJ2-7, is DGGITQSPKYLFRKEGQNVTLSCEQNLNHDAMYWYRQDPGQGLRLIYYSQIVNDFQKGDIAEGYSVSREKKESFPLTVTSAQKNPTAFYLCASRDYPYEQYFGPGTRLTVT.

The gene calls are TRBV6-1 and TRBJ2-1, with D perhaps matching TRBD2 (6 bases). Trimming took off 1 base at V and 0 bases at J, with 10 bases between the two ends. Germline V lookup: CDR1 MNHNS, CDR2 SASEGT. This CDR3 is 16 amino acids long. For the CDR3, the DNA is TGTGCCAGCAGTGAAGTTGGCGGGACCTCCTACAATGAGCAGTTCTTC. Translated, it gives CASSEVGGTSYNEQFF.

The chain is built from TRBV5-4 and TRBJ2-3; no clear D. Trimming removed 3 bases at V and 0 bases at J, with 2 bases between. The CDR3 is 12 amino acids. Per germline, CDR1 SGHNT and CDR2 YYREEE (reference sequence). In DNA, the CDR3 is TGTGCCAGCAGCTCTAGCACAGATACGCAGTATTTT. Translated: CASSSSTDTQYF.

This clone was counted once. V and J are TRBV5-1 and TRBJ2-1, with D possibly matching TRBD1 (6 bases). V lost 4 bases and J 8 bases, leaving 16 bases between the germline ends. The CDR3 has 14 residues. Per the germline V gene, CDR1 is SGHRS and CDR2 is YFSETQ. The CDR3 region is CASSLGTRGDEQFF. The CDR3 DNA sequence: TGCGCCAGCAGCCTCGGGACAAGAGGCGATGAGCAGTTCTTC.

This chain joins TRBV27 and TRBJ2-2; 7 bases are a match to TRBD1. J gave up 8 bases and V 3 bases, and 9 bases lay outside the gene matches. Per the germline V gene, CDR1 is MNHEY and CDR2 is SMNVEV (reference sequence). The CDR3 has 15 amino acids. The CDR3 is CASSLLAGGAGELFF. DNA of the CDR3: TGTGCCAGCAGTTTGTTGGCAGGGGGAGCGGGGGAGCTGTTTTTT.

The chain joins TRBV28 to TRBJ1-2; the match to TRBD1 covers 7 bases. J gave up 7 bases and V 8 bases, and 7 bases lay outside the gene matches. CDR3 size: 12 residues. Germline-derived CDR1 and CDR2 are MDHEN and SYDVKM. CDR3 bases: TGTGCCAGCCAGACAGGGTTTGGTGGCTACACCTTC. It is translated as CASQTGFGGYTF.

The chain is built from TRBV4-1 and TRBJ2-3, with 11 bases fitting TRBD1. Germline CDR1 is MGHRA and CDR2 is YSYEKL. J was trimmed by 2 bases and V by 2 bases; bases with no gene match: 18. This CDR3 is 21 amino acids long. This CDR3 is CASSQPGTGGIPLPFTDTQYF. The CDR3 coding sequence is TGCGCCAGCAGCCAACCCGGGACAGGGGGTATACCCCTCCCGTTCACAGATACGCAGTATTTT.

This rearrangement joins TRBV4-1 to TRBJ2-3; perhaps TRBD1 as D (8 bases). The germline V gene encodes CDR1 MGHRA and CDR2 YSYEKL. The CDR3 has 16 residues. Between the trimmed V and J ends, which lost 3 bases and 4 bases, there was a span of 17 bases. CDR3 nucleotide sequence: TGCGCCAGCAGCCAGATTAACAGGGGGAGGGCAGATACGCAGTATTTT. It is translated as CASSQINRGRADTQYF.

CDR3 nucleotides: TGTGCCAGCAGTACCAGGGGTTTCGCGTTTGGCTACACCTTC. This gives the protein CASSTRGFAFGYTF. V usage is TRBV6-5 and J usage is TRBJ1-2, with TRBD1 as a possible D gene (6 bases). Looked up from germline, CDR1 is MNHEY and CDR2 is SVGAGI. V shed 5 bases and J shed 7 bases, with 17 bases lying between them. The CDR3 loop spans 14 amino acids.

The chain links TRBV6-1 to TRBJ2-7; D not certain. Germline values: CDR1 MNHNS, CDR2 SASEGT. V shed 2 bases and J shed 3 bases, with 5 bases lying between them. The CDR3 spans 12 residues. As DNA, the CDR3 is TGTGCCAGCAGTGAACGTTACTACGAGCAGTACTTC. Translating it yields CASSERYYEQYF.

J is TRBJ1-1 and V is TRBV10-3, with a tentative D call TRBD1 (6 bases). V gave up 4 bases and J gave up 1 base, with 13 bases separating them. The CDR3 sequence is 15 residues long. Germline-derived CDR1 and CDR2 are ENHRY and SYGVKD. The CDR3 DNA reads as TGTGCCATCAGTGCTGGGATGACAGGGAACACTGAAGCTTTCTTT. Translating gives CAISAGMTGNTEAFF.

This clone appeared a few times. CDR3 nucleotide sequence: TGTGCCAGCAGTTACTCGGGACAGGACTACGAGCAGTACTTC. Translated, it gives CASSYSGQDYEQYF. The chain employs TRBV6-6 and TRBJ2-7; 8 positions match TRBD1. The germline gives CDR1 MNHNY, CDR2 SVGAGI (reference sequence). The V gene end was trimmed by 0 bases and the J gene end by 3 bases; junction bases not matched to a gene: 1. CDR3 length: 14 residues.

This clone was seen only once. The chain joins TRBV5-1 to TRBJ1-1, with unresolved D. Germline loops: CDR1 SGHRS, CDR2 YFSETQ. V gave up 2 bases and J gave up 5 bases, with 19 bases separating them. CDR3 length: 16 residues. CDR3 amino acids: CASSFAGGRETTEAFF. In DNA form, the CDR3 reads TGCGCCAGCAGCTTCGCGGGAGGGAGGGAGACAACTGAAGCTTTCTTT.

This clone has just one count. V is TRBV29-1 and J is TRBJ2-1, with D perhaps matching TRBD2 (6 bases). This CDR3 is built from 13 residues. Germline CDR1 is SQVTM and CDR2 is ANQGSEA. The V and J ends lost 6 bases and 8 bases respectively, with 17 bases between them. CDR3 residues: CSVAAHGGDEQFF. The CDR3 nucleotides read TGCAGCGTCGCAGCCCACGGGGGAGATGAGCAGTTCTTC.

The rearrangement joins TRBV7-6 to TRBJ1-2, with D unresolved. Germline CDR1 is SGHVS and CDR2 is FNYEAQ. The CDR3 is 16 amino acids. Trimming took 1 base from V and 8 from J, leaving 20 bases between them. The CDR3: CASSLGETPSLIGYTF. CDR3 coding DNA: TGTGCCAGCAGCTTAGGGGAGACCCCCTCCCTTATCGGCTACACCTTC.

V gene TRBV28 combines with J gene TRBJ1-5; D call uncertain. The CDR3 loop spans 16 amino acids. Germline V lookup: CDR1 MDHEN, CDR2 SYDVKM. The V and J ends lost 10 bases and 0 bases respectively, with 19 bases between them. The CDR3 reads CATSRGDFYSNQPQHF. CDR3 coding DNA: TGTGCCACCTCGCGGGGTGACTTTTATAGCAATCAGCCCCAGCATTTT.

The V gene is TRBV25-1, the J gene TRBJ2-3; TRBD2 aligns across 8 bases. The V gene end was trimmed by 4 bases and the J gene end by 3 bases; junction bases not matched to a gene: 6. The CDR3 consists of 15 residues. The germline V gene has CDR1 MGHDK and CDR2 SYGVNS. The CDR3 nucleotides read TGTGCCAGCAGTGTCCAAGCGGGAGCGACAGATACGCAGTATTTT. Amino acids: CASSVQAGATDTQYF.

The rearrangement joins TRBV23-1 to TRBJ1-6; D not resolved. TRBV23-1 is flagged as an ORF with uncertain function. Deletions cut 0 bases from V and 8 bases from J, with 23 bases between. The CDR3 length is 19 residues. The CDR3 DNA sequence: TGCGCCAGCAGTCAATCGTCTTTATCAGTCCCTCGCCATGATTCACCCCTCCACTTT. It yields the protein CASSQSSLSVPRHDSPLHF.